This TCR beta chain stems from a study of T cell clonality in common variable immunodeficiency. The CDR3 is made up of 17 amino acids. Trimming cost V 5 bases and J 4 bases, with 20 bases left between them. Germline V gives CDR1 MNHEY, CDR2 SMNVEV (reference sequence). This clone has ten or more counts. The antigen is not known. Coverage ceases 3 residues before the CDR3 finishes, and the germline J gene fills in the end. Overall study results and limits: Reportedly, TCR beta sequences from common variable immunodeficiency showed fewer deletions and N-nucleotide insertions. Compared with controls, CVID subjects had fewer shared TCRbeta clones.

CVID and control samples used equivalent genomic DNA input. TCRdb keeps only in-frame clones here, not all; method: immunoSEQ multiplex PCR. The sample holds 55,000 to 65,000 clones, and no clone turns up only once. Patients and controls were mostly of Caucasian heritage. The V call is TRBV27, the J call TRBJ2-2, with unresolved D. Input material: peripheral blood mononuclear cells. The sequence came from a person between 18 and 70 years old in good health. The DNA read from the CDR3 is TGTGCCAGCAGTCCGATTCCCCCCCCCGCTAGCACCGGGGAG. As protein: CASSPIPPPASTGE. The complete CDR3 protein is CASSPIPPPASTGELFF.